These 22 T cell receptor beta chains were sequenced from one sample in a study of T cells in Graves' hyperthyroidism and ophthalmopathy (dated by TCRdb to between 2018 and 2020). The method behind the library was multiplex PCR. TCRdb lists the instrument as Illumina HiSeq 2000. TCR beta CDR3 regions were amplified from RNA transcripts. For the first round of RT-PCR on the TCR CDR3, the HTBI primer set was used together with the Qiagen OneStep RT-PCR kit. In-frame beta chains were kept once TCRdb had trimmed the public reads at Q25 with fastp and called clones with MiXCR. Each entry is one CDR3 protein sequence, shown with its most common DNA and genes. The sample yields approximately 200,000 distinct CDR3 sequences; approximately 16% were counted once. The top ten constitute 44% of the sample. The sample was blood. The receptors come from a man in his forties with Graves' hyperthyroidism.

The chain employs TRBV2 and TRBJ2-3; TRBD2 aligns across 14 bases. The CDR3 runs 15 residues. In germline, CDR1 is SNHLY, CDR2 FYNNEI. V trimming: 2 bases; J trimming: 7 bases; junction bases outside the gene matches: 2. The CDR3 bases are TGTGCCAGCAGTGAACGGACTAGCGGGGGGAATACGCAGTATTTT. Its translation is CASSERTSGGNTQYF. Supplemented by reference TRBV2 and TRBJ2-3, the full variable domain reads EPEVTQTPSHQVTQMGQEVILRCVPISNHLYFYWYRQILGQKVEFLVSFYNNEISEKSEIFDDQFSVERPDGSNFTLKIRSTKLEDSAMYFCASSERTSGGNTQYFGPGTRLTVL.

The table lists this clonotype with a count of one. V is TRBV12-3 or TRBV12-4 and J is TRBJ2-7, with TRBD1 identical over 7 bases. This CDR3 spans 14 amino acids. Trimming at V came to 6 bases and at J to 1 base, leaving 6 bases not matched to a gene. CDR3 in DNA: TGTGCCAGCAGGTCCGGGACAGAGTCCTACGAGCAGTACTTC. Translated: CASRSGTESYEQYF.

This clonotype was found many times. This chain joins TRBV20-1 and TRBJ1-2; 8 nucleotides match TRBD1. In germline, CDR1 is DFQATT, CDR2 SNEGSKA (reference sequence). This CDR3 has 13 amino acids. V shed 6 bases, J shed 3 bases, and the junction held 6 bases outside the gene matches. The CDR3 here is CSATLDRDYGYTF. The CDR3 region has the DNA TGCAGTGCAACCCTGGACAGGGACTATGGCTACACCTTC.

The gene calls are TRBV12-3 or TRBV12-4 and TRBJ2-5; D perhaps matches TRBD2 (6 bases). The germline V and J ends were trimmed by 5 bases and 2 bases, with 24 bases remaining between them. The CDR3 consists of 18 residues. Written as DNA, the CDR3 is TGTGCCAGCAGTACCGGGGGACTGGGGCTGAGATTGCAAGAGACCCAGTACTTC. This encodes CASSTGGLGLRLQETQYF.

The rearrangement uses TRBV6-2 or TRBV6-3 and TRBJ1-1; 7 nucleotides align to TRBD1. With 6 bases clipped from V and 5 bases from J, the junction kept 6 bases outside the gene matches. The length of the CDR3 is 13 residues. CDR1 and CDR2 (germline): MNHEY, SVGEGT. As DNA, the CDR3 is TGTGCCAGCAGCGGACAGGCGATGACTGAAGCTTTCTTT. Its protein is CASSGQAMTEAFF.

This clonotype was seen a handful of times. The rearrangement uses TRBV10-3 and TRBJ1-5; D is uncertain. The CDR3 consists of 12 residues. Trimming left V 4 bases short and J 5 bases short, with 6 bases between. In germline, CDR1 is ENHRY, CDR2 SYGVKD. Here the CDR3 DNA reads TGTGCCATCAGTGCCACAGATCAGCCCCAGCATTTT. Protein sequence: CAISATDQPQHF.

This clonotype was picked up many times. The CDR3 is CSARDRRAGNEQFF. The DNA of the CDR3 is TGCAGTGCTAGAGATCGCAGGGCTGGGAATGAGCAGTTCTTC. This chain joins TRBV20-1 and TRBJ2-1; maybe TRBD1 (5 bases). The CDR3 has 14 amino acids. The germline CDR1 and CDR2 sequences are DFQATT and SNEGSKA (reference sequence). V lost 0 bases to trimming and J lost 7 bases, with 13 bases between them.

This clonotype was recorded at least ten times. The CDR3 DNA reads TGCAGTGCTAGCCCCTATGTAATCAGTGAAGCTTTCTTT. Translation gives CSASPYVISEAFF. J is TRBJ1-1 and V is TRBV20-1, with D unclear. Trimming cost V 3 bases and J 7 bases, with 15 bases left between them. The CDR3 length is 13 residues. Germline V gene sequence: CDR1 DFQATT, CDR2 SNEGSKA (reference sequence).

The chain carries TRBV5-6 and TRBJ2-1, with D possibly called TRBD1 or TRBD2 (5 bases each). The CDR3 consists of 16 residues. V was cut by 5 bases and J by 3 bases, with 18 bases left in between. Germline V CDR1 and CDR2: SGHDT, YYEEEE. CDR3 DNA: TGTGCCAGCAGGGATACCGGGACCGAGTACTACAATGAGCAGTTCTTC. The encoded protein is CASRDTGTEYYNEQFF.

This clonotype has a count of ten or more. The rearrangement joins TRBV28 to TRBJ1-5, with a possible D match to TRBD1 (5 bases). V was shortened by 7 bases and J by 4 bases, with 8 bases between the two germline ends. The CDR3 length is 12 residues. The germline gives CDR1 MDHEN, CDR2 SYDVKM. In nucleotides, the CDR3 is TGTGCCAGCACCGAGGGGAATCAGCCCCAGCATTTT. It is translated as CASTEGNQPQHF.

This clonotype was observed at least ten times. V is TRBV20-1 and J is TRBJ2-7, with D possibly matching TRBD1 (5 bases). Looked up from germline, CDR1 is DFQATT and CDR2 is SNEGSKA (reference sequence). This CDR3 is built from 14 residues. V gave up 7 bases and J gave up 4 bases, with 20 bases separating them. The CDR3 bases are TGCAGTGTTTTGAACGATCAAGGGGCTTACGAGCAGTACTTC. Translating it yields CSVLNDQGAYEQYF.

This clonotype was counted ten times or more. This chain uses TRBV5-1 with TRBJ2-1; D possibly corresponds to TRBD2 (5 bases). Trimming cost V 1 base and J 0 bases, with 11 bases left between them. The length of the CDR3 is 16 residues. Germline values: CDR1 SGHRS, CDR2 YFSETQ. The CDR3 DNA is TGCGCCAGCAGCTTGAAGGTTCGGGACTCCTACAATGAGCAGTTCTTC. It translates to CASSLKVRDSYNEQFF.

This clonotype was seen ten or more times. V gene TRBV30 combines with J gene TRBJ1-2; D unclear. The V gene's germline CDR1 is GTSNPN and CDR2 SVGIG (reference sequence). The CDR3 is 14 residues long. V gave up 0 bases and J gave up 9 bases, with 17 bases separating them. CDR3 DNA sequence: TGTGCCTGGAGTGTACTTGGTACAGAGGAGAGCTACACCTTC. This encodes CAWSVLGTEESYTF.

This clonotype came up many times. V usage is TRBV5-1 and J usage is TRBJ2-5, with D unresolved. The length of the CDR3 is 15 residues. The germline V gene has CDR1 SGHRS and CDR2 YFSETQ. The V and J ends lost 4 bases and 2 bases respectively, with 15 bases between them. The CDR3 spells CASSLGRRRQETQYF. CDR3 DNA sequence: TGCGCCAGCAGCCTCGGTCGCAGGCGGCAAGAGACCCAGTACTTC.

The rearrangement joins TRBV25-1 to TRBJ1-1, with D tentatively TRBD1 (6 bases). V was shortened by 2 bases and J by 6 bases, with 16 bases between the two germline ends. This CDR3 comprises 15 residues. From germline, CDR1 is MGHDK and CDR2 SYGVNS. The CDR3 spells CASSEPEGGDPEAFF. For the CDR3, the DNA is TGTGCCAGCAGTGAACCAGAGGGGGGAGACCCTGAAGCTTTCTTT.

The table lists this clonotype with many counts. The chain employs TRBV19 and TRBJ2-7; the D gene is possibly TRBD1 (5 bases). The CDR3 covers 13 residues. Trimming cost V 5 bases and J 5 bases, with 13 bases left between them. CDR1 and CDR2 from the germline V gene are LNHDA and SQIVND (reference sequence). This CDR3 reads CASSPSRVDEQYF. The CDR3 DNA reads as TGTGCCAGTAGTCCTTCCAGGGTAGACGAGCAGTACTTC.

The table lists this clonotype with many counts. The rearrangement joins TRBV12-3 or TRBV12-4 to TRBJ1-5; D perhaps matches TRBD1 (6 bases). This CDR3 is built from 14 residues. V was shortened by 4 bases and J by 5 bases, with 12 bases between the two germline ends. Written as DNA, the CDR3 is TGTGCCAGCAGTTCAGGGGTTGGCGATCAGCCCCAGCATTTT. Amino acids: CASSSGVGDQPQHF.

J is TRBJ1-6 and V is TRBV28; possibly TRBD1 for D (5 bases). CDR1 and CDR2 from the germline V gene are MDHEN and SYDVKM. The CDR3 contains 13 residues. V lost 6 bases and J 8 bases, leaving 11 bases between the germline ends. The CDR3 sequence is CASRGQSYSPLHF. CDR3 coding DNA: TGTGCCAGCAGGGGGCAATCTTATTCACCCCTCCACTTT.

This chain connects TRBV18 to TRBJ2-5, with D uncertain. The ends were cut back, 2 bases at V and 3 bases at J, with 10 bases in the middle. The CDR3 sequence is 14 residues long. Per germline, CDR1 KGHSH and CDR2 LQKENI. The CDR3 reads CASSPTSQKETQYF. As DNA, the CDR3 is TGTGCCAGCTCACCAACATCACAAAAAGAGACCCAGTACTTC.

This clonotype came up many times. CDR3 coding DNA: TGTGCCAGCAGCTTACTAACTGGGGGGTACAATGAGCAGTTCTTC. Translated: CASSLLTGGYNEQFF. The V gene is TRBV7-9, the J gene TRBJ2-1, with TRBD2 as a possible D gene (6 bases). Germline-derived CDR1 and CDR2 are SEHNR and FQNEAQ (reference sequence). CDR3 size: 15 residues. Trimming stripped 2 bases from V and 4 bases from J, with 12 bases between.

There are many counts of this clonotype. The V gene is TRBV5-1, the J gene TRBJ2-7, with TRBD2 matching 15 bases. This CDR3 contains 17 residues. Germline CDR1 reads SGHRS; CDR2 reads YFSETQ. Trimming removed 4 bases from V and 0 bases from J; junction bases left unmatched: 5. CDR3 sequence reads: CASSLGLAGGLSYEQYF. The CDR3 coding sequence is TGCGCCAGCAGCCTGGGACTAGCGGGGGGCCTCTCCTACGAGCAGTACTTC.

This clonotype was picked up many times. V is TRBV18 and J is TRBJ2-5; D tentatively reads TRBD1 or TRBD2 (5 bases each). V lost 3 bases and J lost 3, with 5 bases in between. This CDR3 is built from 12 residues. The germline V gene has CDR1 KGHSH and CDR2 LQKENI. The CDR3 loop is CASSPGEETQYF. The CDR3 DNA follows: TGTGCCAGCTCACCGGGGGAAGAGACCCAGTACTTC.